Below are 21 T cell receptor beta chains sequenced from a single sample in a study of shared clonotypes between healthy human individuals. Libraries were prepared by immunoSEQ multiplex PCR; TCRdb keeps only in-frame clonotypes and omits some of them. The sample includes millions of clones, 80% to 95% of them seen just once. Input material: naive CD4+ T cells from PBMCs. Subset given: CD45RA+ positively selected. These receptors all stem from a young man in good health. Some clones in this sample may be carry-over from other donors' samples.

The chain has TRBV2 and TRBJ2-2; D remains unclear. The CDR3 runs 14 residues. Per germline, CDR1 SNHLY and CDR2 FYNNEI. Deletions cut 7 bases from V and 0 bases from J, with 9 bases between. In DNA, the CDR3 is TGTGCCAGCAACGCCCCTTCGAACACCGGGGAGCTGTTTTTT. The encoded protein is CASNAPSNTGELFF.

The gene calls are TRBV10-1 and TRBJ2-5, with a weak D call TRBD2 (5 bases). This CDR3 contains 15 residues. With 0 bases removed from V and 5 bases from J, the gap between germline ends came to 13 bases. Germline assignment: CDR1 WNHNN and CDR2 SYGVQD (reference sequence). The CDR3 is CASSESGVSYETQYF. The CDR3 coding sequence is TGCGCCAGCAGTGAGTCCGGGGTTAGTTACGAGACCCAGTACTTC.

This clone has a single count. The chain recombines TRBV7-2 with TRBJ1-4; possible D gene TRBD1, 5 bases. The CDR3 has 13 residues. Trimming cost V 1 base and J 6 bases, with 6 bases left between them. Germline V CDR1 and CDR2: SGHTA, FQGNSA. The CDR3 DNA reads TGTGCCAGCAGCTTAGGGGGGGATGAAAAACTGTTTTTT. Translation gives CASSLGGDEKLFF.

The genes are TRBV7-8 and TRBJ1-2; 12 bases agree with TRBD1. The V gene's germline CDR1 is SGHVS and CDR2 FQNEAQ. The V segment lost 1 base and the J segment 7 bases; nucleotides outside the gene matches: 13. This CDR3 is built from 18 residues. CDR3 coding DNA: TGTGCCAGCAGCTTAGGGTCGTGGGACAGGGGGCGCGAGGCTGGCTACACCTTC. It is translated as CASSLGSWDRGREAGYTF.

The chain joins TRBV5-4 to TRBJ2-1, with no clear D. The CDR3 is made up of 13 amino acids. The V gene's germline CDR1 is SGHNT and CDR2 YYREEE (reference sequence). The V end lost 4 bases, the J end lost 6 bases, and 11 bases lay between the germline ends. CDR3: CASSTDWRNEQFF. CDR3 bases: TGTGCCAGCAGCACTGACTGGCGCAATGAGCAGTTCTTC.

V and J are TRBV10-3 and TRBJ1-2; the match to TRBD1 covers 8 bases. The ends lost 2 bases at V and 6 bases at J; junction bases unmatched: 5. The CDR3 totals 14 residues. Germline V gives CDR1 ENHRY, CDR2 SYGVKD. CDR3 sequence (DNA): TGTGCCATCAGTGAGGGACAGGGAGGCCATGGCTACACCTTC. Translation: CAISEGQGGHGYTF.

The chain links TRBV7-2 to TRBJ2-1; D gene ambiguous. This CDR3 is 13 amino acids long. Trimming removed 2 bases at V and 8 bases at J, with 10 bases between. From germline, CDR1 is SGHTA and CDR2 FQGNSA. The CDR3 region has the DNA TGTGCCAGCAGCTTACTCGCGATGGATGAGCAGTTCTTC. Residues: CASSLLAMDEQFF.

The chain uses TRBV11-2 and TRBJ2-4; D might be TRBD1 or TRBD2, each matching 6 bases. This CDR3 region has 16 residues. Deletions cut 5 bases from V and 2 bases from J, with 16 bases between. CDR1 is SGHAT and CDR2 is FQNNGV in the germline V gene. Here the CDR3 DNA reads TGTGCCAGCAGCGCCGGGGGCCCCCTTACCAAAAACATTCAGTACTTC. Residues: CASSAGGPLTKNIQYF.

The chain couples TRBV5-1 to TRBJ2-7, with TRBD1 identical over 10 bases. V trimming: 4 bases; J trimming: 4 bases; junction bases outside the gene matches: 2. This CDR3 contains 13 residues. Germline V gene lookup returns CDR1 SGHRS and CDR2 YFSETQ. The CDR3 protein is CASSGTGEYEQYF. DNA for the CDR3: TGCGCCAGCAGCGGGACAGGGGAGTACGAGCAGTACTTC.

This clone was counted once. The chain employs TRBV6-5 and TRBJ2-3, with 9 bases fitting TRBD2. Trimming removed 0 bases from V and 7 bases from J; junction bases left unmatched: 8. Germline V gene lookup returns CDR1 MNHEY and CDR2 SVGAGI. The CDR3 covers 16 residues. The CDR3 sequence: CASSYSGGRAGYTQYF. The CDR3, as DNA: TGTGCCAGCAGTTACTCGGGCGGGAGGGCCGGGTATACGCAGTATTTT.

The genes are TRBV28 and TRBJ2-3; D not resolved. In germline, CDR1 is MDHEN, CDR2 SYDVKM. V gave up 5 bases and J gave up 6 bases, with 15 bases separating them. CDR3 length: 14 amino acids. For the CDR3, the DNA is TGTGCCAGCAGTCTTACCGACGGTGGGGATACGCAGTATTTT. The encoded protein is CASSLTDGGDTQYF. The full variable domain, rest sourced from reference TRBV28 and TRBJ2-3, is DVKVTQSSRYLVKRTGEKVFLECVQDMDHENMFWYRQDPGLGLRLIYFSYDVKMKEKGDIPEGYSVSREKKERFSLILESASTNQTSMYLCASSLTDGGDTQYFGPGTRLTVL.

The J gene is TRBJ1-3, the V gene TRBV4-2, with D possibly being TRBD1 (5 bases). Germline lookup yields CDR1 LGHNA and CDR2 YNFKEQ. Trimming took 4 bases from V and 1 from J, leaving 17 bases between them. This CDR3 is 17 amino acids long. In nucleotides, the CDR3 is TGTGCCAGCAGCCTACTCGGGGGGTCCCTTTCTGGAAACACCATATATTTT. This codes for CASSLLGGSLSGNTIYF.

This chain joins TRBV5-1 and TRBJ2-1; 13 nucleotides match TRBD2. J gave up 7 bases and V 5 bases, and 6 bases lay outside the gene matches. Germline CDR1 and CDR2: SGHRS and YFSETQ. The CDR3 sequence is 15 residues long. The CDR3: CASRLLAGGPNEQFF. The CDR3 DNA reads as TGCGCCAGCAGGCTACTAGCGGGAGGGCCTAATGAGCAGTTCTTC. The full variable domain, with the rest looked up from reference TRBV5-1 and TRBJ2-1, is KAGVTQTPRYLIKTRGQQVTLSCSPISGHRSVSWYQQTPGQGLQFLFEYFSETQRNKGNFPGRFSGRQFSNSRSEMNVSTLELGDSALYLCASRLLAGGPNEQFFGPGTRLTVL.

This chain joins TRBV18 and TRBJ1-3; D is perhaps TRBD1 (6 bases). The CDR3 loop spans 14 amino acids. Trimming stripped 4 bases from V and 0 bases from J, with 7 bases between. Germline V CDR1 and CDR2: KGHSH, LQKENI. The CDR3 bases are TGTGCCAGCTCACAGGGGGACTCTGGAAACACCATATATTTT. It translates to CASSQGDSGNTIYF.

This chain joins TRBV29-1 and TRBJ1-2; the match to TRBD1 covers 7 bases. V shed 7 bases and J 4 bases; nucleotides not matched to a gene: 18. Germline V gene lookup returns CDR1 SQVTM and CDR2 ANQGSEA. The CDR3 spans 16 residues. This chain's CDR3 is CSAPPVLDRFFYGYTF. CDR3 sequence (DNA): TGCAGCGCACCCCCTGTTTTGGACAGGTTTTTCTATGGCTACACCTTC.

The chain uses TRBV7-2 and TRBJ2-1; D tentatively fits TRBD1 or TRBD2 (5 bases each). V was clipped by 5 bases and J by 0 bases, with 11 bases between them. Germline V lookup: CDR1 SGHTA, CDR2 FQGNSA. The CDR3 contains 15 residues. CDR3 region: CASSQGANSYNEQFF. DNA of the CDR3: TGTGCCAGCAGCCAGGGAGCGAACTCCTACAATGAGCAGTTCTTC.

This chain uses TRBV6-5 with TRBJ2-1; D is uncertain. V was cut by 7 bases and J by 14 bases, with 21 bases left in between. In germline, CDR1 is MNHEY, CDR2 SVGAGI. This CDR3 has 13 residues. In DNA, the CDR3 is TGTGCCAGCAACTTACCTGGAACAAACGAGGAGTTCTTC. Protein: CASNLPGTNEEFF.

This rearrangement joins TRBV11-3 to TRBJ2-3; TRBD1 aligns across 7 bases. CDR3 size: 15 residues. In germline, CDR1 is SGHNT, CDR2 YENEEA. V lost 1 base to trimming and J lost 3 bases; unmatched junction nucleotides: 4. The CDR3 sequence: CASSLGGTETDTQYF. DNA of the CDR3: TGTGCCAGCAGCTTAGGGGGGACAGAGACAGATACGCAGTATTTT. The full variable domain, its missing parts supplied by reference TRBV11-3 and TRBJ2-3, is EAGVVQSPRYKIIEKKQPVAFWCNPISGHNTLYWYLQNLGQGPELLIRYENEEAVDDSQLPKDRFSAERLKGVDSTLKIQPAELGDSAVYLCASSLGGTETDTQYFGPGTRLTVL.

The V gene is TRBV6-5, the J gene TRBJ2-7; 9 bases are shared with TRBD1. Germline values: CDR1 MNHEY, CDR2 SVGAGI. V lost 6 bases to trimming and J lost 5 bases; unmatched junction nucleotides: 11. This CDR3 has 15 amino acids. CDR3 in amino acids: CASSPGQGLRDEQYF. DNA for the CDR3: TGTGCCAGCAGCCCAGGACAGGGGCTGAGGGACGAGCAGTACTTC.

V gene TRBV15 combines with J gene TRBJ1-4, with D tentatively TRBD1 (6 bases). V lost 0 bases and J 10 bases, leaving 21 bases between the germline ends. Germline loops: CDR1 LNHNV, CDR2 YYDKDF (reference sequence). The CDR3 loop spans 17 amino acids. The CDR3 DNA reads TGTGCCACCAGCAGAGATCTGACAGGATGGGGTGGGGGAAAACTGTTTTTT. It is translated as CATSRDLTGWGGGKLFF.

This sequence joins TRBV29-1 and TRBJ2-1; D remains ambiguous. From germline, CDR1 is SQVTM and CDR2 ANQGSEA. The CDR3 extends over 11 amino acids. Trimming removed 8 bases from V and 6 bases from J, with 11 bases in between. DNA for the CDR3: TGCAGCCTCTTGACGTTCAATGAGCAGTTCTTC. It encodes CSLLTFNEQFF.